A selection of T cell receptor beta chains follows, all from one sample in a study of blood T cell repertoires in COVID-19. Some clones are missing from TCRdb's copy, which holds only in-frame ones; the method was immunoSEQ multiplex PCR. The table includes a few hundred thousand clones, around four fifths detected once. The sample taken for sequencing was peripheral blood. All receptors come from a woman in her fifties or sixties with active or convalescent COVID-19. Each CDR3 is given with its conserved first and last residue. Fields, in order: J gene, clone size, V gene, CDR3 protein. Part of the rows lack a size; the others show once, few, many or a class for expanded clones.

J: TRBJ1-5; size: .; V: TRBV30; CDR3: CAWKAKRGYQPQHF
J: TRBJ2-7; size: .; V: TRBV13; CDR3: CASTLTGSYEQYF
J: TRBJ1-1; size: .; V: TRBV6-5; CDR3: CASRQGPLEAFF
J: TRBJ2-7; size: .; V: TRBV7-6; CDR3: CASSPRYKLAGGSEQYF
J: TRBJ2-7; size: .; V: TRBV7-2; CDR3: CASSFGTISYEQYF
J: TRBJ1-4; size: .; V: TRBV6-5; CDR3: CASSMGLDEKLFF
J: TRBJ1-3; size: .; V: TRBV7-8; CDR3: CASSLFGQGLSDTIYF
J: TRBJ2-3; size: .; V: TRBV7-2; CDR3: CASSLDGGDTDTQYF
J: TRBJ1-1; size: once; V: TRBV28; CDR3: CASSPPGPGGKAFF
J: TRBJ2-6; size: .; V: TRBV19; CDR3: CASTDGGLGANVLTF
J: TRBJ1-2; size: .; V: TRBV19; CDR3: CASIPGGVPGYGYTF
J: TRBJ1-1; size: .; V: TRBV2; CDR3: CASSMRSGFLGAFF
J: TRBJ2-5; size: .; V: TRBV24-1; CDR3: CATSDLNQETQYF
J: TRBJ2-1; size: .; V: TRBV24-1; CDR3: CATSAGSGQGVDEQFF
J: TRBJ1-3; size: .; V: TRBV6-5; CDR3: CASSSGGGQVGNTIYF
J: TRBJ2-1; size: .; V: TRBV19; CDR3: CASSRSPGDRGNEQFF
J: TRBJ2-7; size: .; V: TRBV11-2; CDR3: CASSHYTLYEQYF
J: TRBJ2-2; size: .; V: TRBV18; CDR3: CASSPISGSVAGELFF
J: TRBJ2-3; size: .; V: TRBV18; CDR3: CASSPEQGPGTDTQYF
J: TRBJ2-7; size: .; V: TRBV10-3; CDR3: CAISEKTGGYEQYF
J: TRBJ1-1; size: .; V: TRBV7-9; CDR3: CASSLRRNTEAFF
J: TRBJ2-2; size: .; V: TRBV28; CDR3: CASTAFSRGPTGELFF
J: TRBJ2-7; size: .; V: TRBV6-6; CDR3: CASSYLGTGSGEQYF
J: TRBJ2-7; size: .; V: TRBV30; CDR3: CAWRASGSYEQYF
J: TRBJ2-1; size: .; V: TRBV7-3; CDR3: CASSIDPRGLAGGSSYNEQFF
J: TRBJ1-1; size: .; V: TRBV7-2; CDR3: CASSTGQGGTEAFF
J: TRBJ1-5; size: .; V: TRBV6-6; CDR3: CASSPPGGGGRGYQPQHF
J: TRBJ2-2; size: once; V: TRBV5-1; CDR3: CASKGLAGAGELFF
J: TRBJ2-7; size: .; V: TRBV5-1; CDR3: CASSLDGMVYEQYF
J: TRBJ1-3; size: .; V: TRBV10-1; CDR3: CASSLNPGQGSRNTIYF
J: TRBJ1-2; size: .; V: TRBV18; CDR3: CASSPSGTATYGYTF
J: TRBJ2-1; size: .; V: TRBV6-5; CDR3: CASSYSRPTEQFF
J: TRBJ1-1; size: .; V: TRBV19; CDR3: CASSRDRDTEAFF
J: TRBJ1-6; size: .; V: TRBV19; CDR3: CASHASGTGFGSPLHF
J: TRBJ2-1; size: .; V: TRBV5-6; CDR3: CASSLRDLQVSQFF
J: TRBJ1-4; size: few; V: TRBV30; CDR3: CAWSVRHRAYEKLFF
J: TRBJ2-1; size: .; V: TRBV5-4; CDR3: CASSPTYDNEQFF
J: TRBJ2-6; size: .; V: TRBV18; CDR3: CASSPNGGIERANVLTF
J: TRBJ2-1; size: .; V: TRBV7-9; CDR3: CASSPGTSGNSEQFF
J: TRBJ2-7; size: .; V: TRBV6-5; CDR3: CASRIAGQSYEQYF